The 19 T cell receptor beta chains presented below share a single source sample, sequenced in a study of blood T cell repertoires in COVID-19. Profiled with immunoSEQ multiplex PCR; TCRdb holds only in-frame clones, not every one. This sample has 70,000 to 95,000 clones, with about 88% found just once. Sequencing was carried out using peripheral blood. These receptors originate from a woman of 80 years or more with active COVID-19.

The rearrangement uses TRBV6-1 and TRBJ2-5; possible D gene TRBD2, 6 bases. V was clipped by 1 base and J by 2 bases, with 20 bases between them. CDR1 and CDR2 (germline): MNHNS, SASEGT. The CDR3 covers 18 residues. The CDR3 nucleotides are TGTGCCAGCAGTGAAGGGTCGAGCGGCCTACGGGGGCAAGAGACCCAGTACTTC. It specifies CASSEGSSGLRGQETQYF.

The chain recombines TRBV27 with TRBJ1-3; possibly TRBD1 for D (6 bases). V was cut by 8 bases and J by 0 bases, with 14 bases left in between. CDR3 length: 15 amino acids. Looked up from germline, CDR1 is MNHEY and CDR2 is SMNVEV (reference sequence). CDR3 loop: CASRPRGASGNTIYF. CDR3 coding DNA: TGTGCCAGCCGCCCTCGGGGGGCCTCTGGAAACACCATATATTTT.

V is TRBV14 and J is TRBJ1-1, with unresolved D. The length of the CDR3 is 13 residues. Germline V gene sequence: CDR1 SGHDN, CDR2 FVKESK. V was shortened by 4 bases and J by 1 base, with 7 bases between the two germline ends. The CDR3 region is CASSPMWNTEAFF. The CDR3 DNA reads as TGTGCCAGCAGCCCCATGTGGAACACTGAAGCTTTCTTT.

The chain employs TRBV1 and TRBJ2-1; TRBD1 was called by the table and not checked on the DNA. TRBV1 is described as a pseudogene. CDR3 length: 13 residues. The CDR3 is CTSSRTGDNEQFF. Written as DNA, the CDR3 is TGCACCAGCAGCCGGACAGGGGATAATGAGCAGTTCTTC.

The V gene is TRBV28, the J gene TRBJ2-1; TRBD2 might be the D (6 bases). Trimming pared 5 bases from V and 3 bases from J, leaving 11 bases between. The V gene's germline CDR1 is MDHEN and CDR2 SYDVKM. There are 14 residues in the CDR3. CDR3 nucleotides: TGTGCCAGCAGTCCCGGGGACTTCTACAATGAGCAGTTCTTC. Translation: CASSPGDFYNEQFF.

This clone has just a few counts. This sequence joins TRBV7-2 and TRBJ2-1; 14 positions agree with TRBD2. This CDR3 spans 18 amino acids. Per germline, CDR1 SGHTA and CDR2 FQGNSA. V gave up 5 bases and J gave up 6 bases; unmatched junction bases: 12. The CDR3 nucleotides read TGTGCCAGCAGCCCCCCACGGTCGACTAGCGGGAGGGGCAATGAGCAGTTCTTC. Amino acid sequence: CASSPPRSTSGRGNEQFF.

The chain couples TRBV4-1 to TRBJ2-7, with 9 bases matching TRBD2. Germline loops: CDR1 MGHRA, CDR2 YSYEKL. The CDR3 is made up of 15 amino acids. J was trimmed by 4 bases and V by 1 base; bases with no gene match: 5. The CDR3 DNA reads TGCGCCAGCAGCCAAGGATCACTAGCGGGTTACGAGCAGTACTTC. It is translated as CASSQGSLAGYEQYF.

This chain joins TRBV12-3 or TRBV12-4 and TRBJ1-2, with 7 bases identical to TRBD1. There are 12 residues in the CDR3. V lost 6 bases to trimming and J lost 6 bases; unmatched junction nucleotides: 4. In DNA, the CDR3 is TGTGCCAGCAGCCGAACAGGGGATGGCTACACCTTC. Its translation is CASSRTGDGYTF.

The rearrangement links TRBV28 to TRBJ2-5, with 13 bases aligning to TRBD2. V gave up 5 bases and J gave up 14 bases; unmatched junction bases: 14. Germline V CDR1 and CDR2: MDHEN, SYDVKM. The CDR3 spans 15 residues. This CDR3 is CASSTPGLAGRGIYF. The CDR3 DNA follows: TGTGCCAGCAGTACGCCGGGACTAGCGGGAAGGGGGATCTACTTC.

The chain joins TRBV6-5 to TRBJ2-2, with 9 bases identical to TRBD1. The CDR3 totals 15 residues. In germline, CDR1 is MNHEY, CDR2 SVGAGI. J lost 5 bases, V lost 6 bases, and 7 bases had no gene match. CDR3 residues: CASRDTGGATGELFF. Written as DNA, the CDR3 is TGTGCCAGCAGGGATACAGGGGGCGCGACCGGGGAGCTGTTTTTT.

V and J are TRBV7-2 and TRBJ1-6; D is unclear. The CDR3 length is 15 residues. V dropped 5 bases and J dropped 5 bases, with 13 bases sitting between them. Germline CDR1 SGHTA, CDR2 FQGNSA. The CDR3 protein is CASSPISGNNSPLHF. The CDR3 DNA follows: TGTGCCAGCAGCCCAATAAGCGGGAATAATTCACCCCTCCACTTT.

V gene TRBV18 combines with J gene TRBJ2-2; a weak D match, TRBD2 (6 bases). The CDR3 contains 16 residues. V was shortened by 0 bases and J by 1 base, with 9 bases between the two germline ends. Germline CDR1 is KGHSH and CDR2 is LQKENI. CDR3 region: CASSPPGGKNTGELFF. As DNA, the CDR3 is TGTGCCAGCTCACCACCCGGCGGGAAGAACACCGGGGAGCTGTTTTTT. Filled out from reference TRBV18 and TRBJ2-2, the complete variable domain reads NAGVMQNPRHLVRRRGQEARLRCSPMKGHSHVYWYRQLPEEGLKFMVYLQKENIIDESGMPKERFSAEFPKEGPSILRIQQVVRGDSAAYFCASSPPGGKNTGELFFGEGSRLTVL.

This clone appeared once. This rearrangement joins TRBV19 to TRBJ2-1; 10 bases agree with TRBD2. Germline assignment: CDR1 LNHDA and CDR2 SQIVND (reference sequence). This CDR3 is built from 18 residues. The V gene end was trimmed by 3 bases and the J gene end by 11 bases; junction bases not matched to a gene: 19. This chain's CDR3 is CASSIDEREGRGVGQQFF. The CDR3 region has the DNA TGTGCCAGTAGTATTGACGAGCGGGAGGGCCGCGGGGTGGGACAGCAGTTCTTC.

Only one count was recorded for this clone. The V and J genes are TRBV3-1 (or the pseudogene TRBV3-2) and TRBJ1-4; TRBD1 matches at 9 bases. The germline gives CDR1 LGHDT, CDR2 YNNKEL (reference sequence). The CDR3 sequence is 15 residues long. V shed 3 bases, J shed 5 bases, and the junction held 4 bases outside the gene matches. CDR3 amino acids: CASSHSGTGNEKLFF. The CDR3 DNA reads TGTGCCAGCAGCCACTCTGGGACAGGGAATGAAAAACTGTTTTTT.

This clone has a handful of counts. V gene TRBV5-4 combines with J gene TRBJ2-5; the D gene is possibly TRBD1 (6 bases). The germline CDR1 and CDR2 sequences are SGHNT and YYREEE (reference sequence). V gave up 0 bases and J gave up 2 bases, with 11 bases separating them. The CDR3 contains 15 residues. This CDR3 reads CASSLGQGRQETQYF. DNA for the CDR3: TGTGCCAGCAGCTTGGGGCAGGGGCGACAAGAGACCCAGTACTTC.

The CDR3 DNA is TGTGCCAGCAGCTCCCCTAACAATGAGCAGTTCTTC. This sequence encodes CASSSPNNEQFF. This chain links TRBV5-4 with TRBJ2-1; D call uncertain. The CDR3 length is 12 residues. Trimming shortened V by 3 bases and J by 5 bases, and 6 bases separated the two germline ends. CDR1 is SGHNT and CDR2 is YYREEE in the germline V gene (reference sequence). The variable domain in full, with the rest retrieved from reference TRBV5-4 and TRBJ2-1, is ETGVTQSPTHLIKTRGQQVTLRCSSQSGHNTVSWYQQALGQGPQFIFQYYREEENGRGNFPPRFSGLQFPNYSSELNVNALELDDSALYLCASSSPNNEQFFGPGTRLTVL.

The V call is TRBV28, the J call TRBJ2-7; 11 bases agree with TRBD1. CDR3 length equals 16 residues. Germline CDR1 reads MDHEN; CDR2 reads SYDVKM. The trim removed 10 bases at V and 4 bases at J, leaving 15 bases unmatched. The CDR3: CATSSQGTGGRYEQYF. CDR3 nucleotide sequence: TGTGCCACCTCCTCCCAGGGGACAGGGGGAAGGTACGAGCAGTACTTC.

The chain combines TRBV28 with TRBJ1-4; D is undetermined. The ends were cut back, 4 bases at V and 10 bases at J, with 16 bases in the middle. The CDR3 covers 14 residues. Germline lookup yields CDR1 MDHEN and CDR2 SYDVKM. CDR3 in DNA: TGTGCCAGCAGTTACTCCGTGGGCAGCGGAAAACTGTTTTTT. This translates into CASSYSVGSGKLFF.

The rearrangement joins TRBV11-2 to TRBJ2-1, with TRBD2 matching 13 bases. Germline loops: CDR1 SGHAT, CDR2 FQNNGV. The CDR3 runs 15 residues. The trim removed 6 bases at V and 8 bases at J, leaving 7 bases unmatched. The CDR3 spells CASRKTSGGFDEQFF. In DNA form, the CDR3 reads TGTGCCAGCAGGAAGACTAGCGGGGGGTTCGATGAGCAGTTCTTC.